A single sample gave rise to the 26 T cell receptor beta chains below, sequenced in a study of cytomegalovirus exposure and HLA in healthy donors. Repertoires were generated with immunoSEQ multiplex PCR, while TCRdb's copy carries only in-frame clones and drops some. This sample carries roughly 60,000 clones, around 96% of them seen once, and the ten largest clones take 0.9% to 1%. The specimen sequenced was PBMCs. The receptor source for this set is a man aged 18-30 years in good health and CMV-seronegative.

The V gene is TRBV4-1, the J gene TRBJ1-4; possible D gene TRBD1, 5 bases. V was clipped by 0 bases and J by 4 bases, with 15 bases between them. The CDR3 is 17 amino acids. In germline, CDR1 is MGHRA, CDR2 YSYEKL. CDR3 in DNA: TGCGCCAGCAGCCAAGAAGTGCGGGGGGGTCATAATGAAAAACTGTTTTTT. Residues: CASSQEVRGGHNEKLFF.

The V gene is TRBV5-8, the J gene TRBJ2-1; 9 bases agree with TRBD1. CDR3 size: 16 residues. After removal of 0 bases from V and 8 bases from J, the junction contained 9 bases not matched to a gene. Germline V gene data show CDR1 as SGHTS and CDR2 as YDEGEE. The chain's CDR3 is CASSLGTGTGYDEQFF. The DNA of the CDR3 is TGTGCCAGCAGCTTGGGGACCGGGACAGGGTACGATGAGCAGTTCTTC.

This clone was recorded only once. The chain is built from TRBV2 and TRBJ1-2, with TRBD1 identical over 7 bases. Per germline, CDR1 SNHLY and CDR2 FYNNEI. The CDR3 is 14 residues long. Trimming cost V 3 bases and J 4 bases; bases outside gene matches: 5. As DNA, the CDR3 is TGTGCCAGCAGTGAGAGGGGGCCCCTCTATGGCTACACCTTC. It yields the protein CASSERGPLYGYTF.

The CDR3 region has the DNA TGTGCCAGCAGCTTACCCGCAAGGGGGCCGATTAACACTGAAGCTTTCTTT. This codes for CASSLPARGPINTEAFF. The rearrangement uses TRBV11-2 and TRBJ1-1; 7 bases are shared with TRBD1. The CDR3 spans 17 residues. V lost 2 bases and J lost 2; bases outside the gene matches: 11. The germline V gene has CDR1 SGHAT and CDR2 FQNNGV.

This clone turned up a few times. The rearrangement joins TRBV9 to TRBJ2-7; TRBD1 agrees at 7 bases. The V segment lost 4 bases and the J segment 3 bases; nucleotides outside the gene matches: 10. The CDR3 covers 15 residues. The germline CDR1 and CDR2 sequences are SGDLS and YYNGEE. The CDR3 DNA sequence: TGTGCCAGCAGCCCTCGGACAGGTGTGGGCTACGAGCAGTACTTC. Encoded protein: CASSPRTGVGYEQYF.

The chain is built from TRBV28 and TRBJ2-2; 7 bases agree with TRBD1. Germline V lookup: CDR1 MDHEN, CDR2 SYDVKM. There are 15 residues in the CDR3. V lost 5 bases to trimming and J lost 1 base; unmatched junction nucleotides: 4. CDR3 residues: CASSDYRGNTGELFF. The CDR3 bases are TGTGCCAGCAGTGACTACAGGGGGAACACCGGGGAGCTGTTTTTT.

CDR3 bases: TGTGCCAGCAGCCTCGAGTGGGGCAGGGTGGACACCGGGGAGCTGTTTTTT. Translation: CASSLEWGRVDTGELFF. This chain joins TRBV25-1 and TRBJ2-2; D is perhaps TRBD1 (5 bases). The CDR3 is made up of 17 amino acids. With 6 bases removed from V and 3 bases from J, the gap between germline ends came to 20 bases. Germline CDR1 and CDR2: MGHDK and SYGVNS. The full variable domain, in which reference TRBV25-1 and TRBJ2-2 provide the parts outside the CDR3, is EADIYQTPRYLVIGTGKKITLECSQTMGHDKMYWYQQDPGMELHLIHYSYGVNSTEKGDLSSESTVSRIRTEHFPLTLESARPSHTSQYLCASSLEWGRVDTGELFFGEGSRLTVL.

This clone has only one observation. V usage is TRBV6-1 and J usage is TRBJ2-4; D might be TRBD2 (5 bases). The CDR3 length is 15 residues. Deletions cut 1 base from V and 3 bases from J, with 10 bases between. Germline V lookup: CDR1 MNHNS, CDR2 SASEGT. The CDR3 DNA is TGTGCCAGCAGTGAAGAGCGGTATGGCAAAAACATTCAGTACTTC. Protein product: CASSEERYGKNIQYF.

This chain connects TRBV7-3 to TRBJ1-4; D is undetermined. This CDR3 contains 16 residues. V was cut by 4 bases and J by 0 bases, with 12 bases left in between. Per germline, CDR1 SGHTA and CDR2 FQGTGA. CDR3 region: CASSSAPTATNEKLFF. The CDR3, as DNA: TGTGCCAGCAGCTCCGCCCCAACGGCAACTAATGAAAAACTGTTTTTT. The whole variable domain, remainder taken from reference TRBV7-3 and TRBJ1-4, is GAGVSQTPSNKVTEKGKYVELRCDPISGHTALYWYRQSLGQGPEFLIYFQGTGAADDSGLPNDRFFAVRPEGSVSTLKIQRTERGDSAVYLCASSSAPTATNEKLFFGSGTQLSVL.

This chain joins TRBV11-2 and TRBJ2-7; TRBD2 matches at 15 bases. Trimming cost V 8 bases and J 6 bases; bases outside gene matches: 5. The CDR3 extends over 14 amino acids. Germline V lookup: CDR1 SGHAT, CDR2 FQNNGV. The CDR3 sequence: CASRGLAGGPEQYF. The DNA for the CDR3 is TGTGCCAGCCGCGGACTAGCGGGAGGGCCCGAGCAGTACTTC.

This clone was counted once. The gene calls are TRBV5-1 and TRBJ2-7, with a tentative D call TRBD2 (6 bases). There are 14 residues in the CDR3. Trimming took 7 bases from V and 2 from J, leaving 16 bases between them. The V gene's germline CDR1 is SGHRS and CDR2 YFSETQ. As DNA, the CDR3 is TGCGCCAGCTCAAGTGCCGGGGGAACCTACGAGCAGTACTTC. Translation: CASSSAGGTYEQYF.

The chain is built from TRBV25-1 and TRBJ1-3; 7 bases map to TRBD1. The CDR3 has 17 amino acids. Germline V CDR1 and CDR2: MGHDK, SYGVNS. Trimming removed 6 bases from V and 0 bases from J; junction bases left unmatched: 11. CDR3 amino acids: CASRGQDRDYSGNTIYF. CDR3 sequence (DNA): TGTGCCAGCAGAGGTCAAGACAGGGATTACTCTGGAAACACCATATATTTT.

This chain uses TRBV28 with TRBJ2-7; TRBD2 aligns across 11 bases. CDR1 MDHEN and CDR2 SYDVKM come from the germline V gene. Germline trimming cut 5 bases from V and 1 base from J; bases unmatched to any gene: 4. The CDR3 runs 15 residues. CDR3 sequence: CASSETSGSSYEQYF. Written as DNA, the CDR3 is TGTGCCAGCAGTGAAACTAGCGGGAGTTCCTACGAGCAGTACTTC.

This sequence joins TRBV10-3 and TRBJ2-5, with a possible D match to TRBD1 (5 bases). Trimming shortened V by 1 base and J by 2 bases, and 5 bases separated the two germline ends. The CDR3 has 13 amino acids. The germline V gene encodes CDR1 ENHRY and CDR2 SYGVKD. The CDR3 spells CAISEYRQETQYF. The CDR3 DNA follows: TGTGCCATCAGTGAGTACAGGCAAGAGACCCAGTACTTC.

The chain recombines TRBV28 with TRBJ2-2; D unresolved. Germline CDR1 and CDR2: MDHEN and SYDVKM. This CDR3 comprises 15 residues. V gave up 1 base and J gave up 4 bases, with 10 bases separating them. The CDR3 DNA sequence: TGTGCCAGCAGTTTATATCATCCTAGCACCGGGGAGCTGTTTTTT. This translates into CASSLYHPSTGELFF.

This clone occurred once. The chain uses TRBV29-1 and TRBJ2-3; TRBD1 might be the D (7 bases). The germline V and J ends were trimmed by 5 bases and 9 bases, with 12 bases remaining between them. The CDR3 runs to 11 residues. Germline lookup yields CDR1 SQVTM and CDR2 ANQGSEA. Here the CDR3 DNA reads TGCAGCGTTCCAGGGGGGTCCACGCAGTATTTT. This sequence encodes CSVPGGSTQYF.

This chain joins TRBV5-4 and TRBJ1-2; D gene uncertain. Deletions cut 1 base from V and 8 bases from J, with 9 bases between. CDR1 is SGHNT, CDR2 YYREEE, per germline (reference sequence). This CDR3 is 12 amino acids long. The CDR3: CASSLSRGGYTF. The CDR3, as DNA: TGTGCCAGCAGCTTGTCCCGAGGGGGCTACACCTTC.

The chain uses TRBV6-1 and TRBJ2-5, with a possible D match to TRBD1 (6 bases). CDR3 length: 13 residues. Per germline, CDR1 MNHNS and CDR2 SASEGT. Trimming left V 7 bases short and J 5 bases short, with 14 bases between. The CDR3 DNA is TGTGCCAGCAACCACAGGGTGGAGGAGACCCAGTACTTC. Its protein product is CASNHRVEETQYF.

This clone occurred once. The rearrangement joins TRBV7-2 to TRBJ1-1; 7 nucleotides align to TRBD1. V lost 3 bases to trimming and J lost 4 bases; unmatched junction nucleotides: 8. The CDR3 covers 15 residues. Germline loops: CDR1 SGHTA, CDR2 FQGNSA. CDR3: CASSLARQGGTEAFF. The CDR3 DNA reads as TGTGCCAGCAGCTTGGCTCGGCAGGGGGGCACTGAAGCTTTCTTT.

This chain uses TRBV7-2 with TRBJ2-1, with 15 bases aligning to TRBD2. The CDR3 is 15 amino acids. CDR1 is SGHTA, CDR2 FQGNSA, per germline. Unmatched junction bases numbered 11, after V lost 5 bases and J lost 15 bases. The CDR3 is CASSPSGLAGGRGFF. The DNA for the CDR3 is TGTGCCAGCAGCCCGTCAGGACTAGCGGGAGGGCGGGGGTTCTTC.

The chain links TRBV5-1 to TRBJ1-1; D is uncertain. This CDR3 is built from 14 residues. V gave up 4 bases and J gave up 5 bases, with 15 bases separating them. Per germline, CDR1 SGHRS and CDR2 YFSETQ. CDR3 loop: CASSQNSYGTEAFF. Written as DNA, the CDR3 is TGCGCCAGCAGCCAAAATTCCTACGGGACTGAAGCTTTCTTT.

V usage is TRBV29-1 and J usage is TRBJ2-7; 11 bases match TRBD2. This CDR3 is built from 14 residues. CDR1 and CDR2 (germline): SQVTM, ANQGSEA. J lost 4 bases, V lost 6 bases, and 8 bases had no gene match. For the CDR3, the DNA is TGCAGCGTAGATACCGGGACTAGCGGTTACGAGCAGTACTTC. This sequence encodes CSVDTGTSGYEQYF.

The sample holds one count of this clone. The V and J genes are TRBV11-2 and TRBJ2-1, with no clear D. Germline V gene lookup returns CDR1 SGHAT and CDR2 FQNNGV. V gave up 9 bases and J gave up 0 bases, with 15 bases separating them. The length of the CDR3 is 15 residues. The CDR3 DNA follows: TGTGCCAGTACCGCAGGCCCAAGCTCCTACAATGAGCAGTTCTTC. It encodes CASTAGPSSYNEQFF.

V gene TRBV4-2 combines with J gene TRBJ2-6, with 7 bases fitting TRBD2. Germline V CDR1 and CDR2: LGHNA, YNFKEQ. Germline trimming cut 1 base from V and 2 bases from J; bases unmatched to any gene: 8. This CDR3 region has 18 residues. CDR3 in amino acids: CASSQVGGAGTGANVLTF. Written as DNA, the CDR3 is TGTGCCAGCAGCCAAGTCGGGGGAGCGGGAACTGGGGCCAACGTCCTGACTTTC.

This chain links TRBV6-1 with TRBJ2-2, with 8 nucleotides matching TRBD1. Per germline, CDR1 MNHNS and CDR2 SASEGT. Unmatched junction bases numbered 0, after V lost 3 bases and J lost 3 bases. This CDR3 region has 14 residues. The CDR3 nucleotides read TGTGCCAGCAGTGAGACAGGGGACACCGGGGAGCTGTTTTTT. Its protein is CASSETGDTGELFF.

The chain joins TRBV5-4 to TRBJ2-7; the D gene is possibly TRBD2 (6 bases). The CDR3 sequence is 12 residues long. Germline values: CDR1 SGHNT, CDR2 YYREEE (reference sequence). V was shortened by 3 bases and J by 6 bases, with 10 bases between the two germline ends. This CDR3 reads CASSWGTSEQYF. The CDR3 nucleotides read TGTGCCAGCAGCTGGGGGACTTCCGAGCAGTACTTC.